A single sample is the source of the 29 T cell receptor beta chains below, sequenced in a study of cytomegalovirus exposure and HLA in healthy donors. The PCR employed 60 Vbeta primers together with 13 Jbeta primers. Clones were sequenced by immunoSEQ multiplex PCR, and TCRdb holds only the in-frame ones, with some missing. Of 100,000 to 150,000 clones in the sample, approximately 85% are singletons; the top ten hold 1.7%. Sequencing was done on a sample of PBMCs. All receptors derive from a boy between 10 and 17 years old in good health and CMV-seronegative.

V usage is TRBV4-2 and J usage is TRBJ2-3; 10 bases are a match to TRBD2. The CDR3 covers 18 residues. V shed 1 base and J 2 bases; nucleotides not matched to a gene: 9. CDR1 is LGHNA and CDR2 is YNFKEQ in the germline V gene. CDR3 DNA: TGTGCCAGCAGCCAAGGAGGTAGGACTAGCGGCTCCACAGATACGCAGTATTTT. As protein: CASSQGGRTSGSTDTQYF.

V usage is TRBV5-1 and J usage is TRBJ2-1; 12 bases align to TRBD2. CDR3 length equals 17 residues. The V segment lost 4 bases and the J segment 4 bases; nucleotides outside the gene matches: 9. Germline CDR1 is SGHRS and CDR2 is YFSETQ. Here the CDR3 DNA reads TGCGCCAGCAGCCCAAGGGCTAGCGGGGGGGAGTACAATGAGCAGTTCTTC. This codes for CASSPRASGGEYNEQFF.

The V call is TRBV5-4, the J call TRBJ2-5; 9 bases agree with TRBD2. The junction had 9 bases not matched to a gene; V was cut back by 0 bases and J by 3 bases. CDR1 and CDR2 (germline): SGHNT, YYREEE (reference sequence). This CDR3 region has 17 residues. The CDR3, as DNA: TGTGCCAGCAGCTTGGGCGGGAGGGGCAGGATTGAAGAGACCCAGTACTTC. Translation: CASSLGGRGRIEETQYF.

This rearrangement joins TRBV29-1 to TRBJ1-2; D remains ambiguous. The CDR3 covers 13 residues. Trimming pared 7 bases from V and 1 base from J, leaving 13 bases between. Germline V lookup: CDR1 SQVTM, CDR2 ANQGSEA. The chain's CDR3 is CSATPADNYGYTF. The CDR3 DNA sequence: TGCAGCGCCACCCCTGCGGATAACTATGGCTACACCTTC.

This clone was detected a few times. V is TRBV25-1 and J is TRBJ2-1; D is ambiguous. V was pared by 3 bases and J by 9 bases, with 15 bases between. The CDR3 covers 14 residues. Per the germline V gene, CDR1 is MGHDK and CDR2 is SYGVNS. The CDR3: CASSESLSFSEQFF. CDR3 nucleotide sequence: TGTGCCAGCAGTGAGTCTCTCTCGTTCAGTGAGCAGTTCTTC.

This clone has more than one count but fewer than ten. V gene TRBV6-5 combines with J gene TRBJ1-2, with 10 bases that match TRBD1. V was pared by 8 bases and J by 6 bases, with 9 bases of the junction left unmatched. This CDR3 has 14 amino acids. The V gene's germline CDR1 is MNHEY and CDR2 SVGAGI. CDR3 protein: CASHRGDRGDGYTF. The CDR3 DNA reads TGTGCCAGCCACCGCGGGGACAGGGGAGATGGCTACACCTTC.

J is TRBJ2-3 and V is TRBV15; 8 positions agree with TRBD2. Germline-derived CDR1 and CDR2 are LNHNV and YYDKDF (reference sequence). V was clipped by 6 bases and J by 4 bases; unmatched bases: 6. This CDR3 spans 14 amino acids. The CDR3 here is CATRTSESPDTQYF. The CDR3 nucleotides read TGTGCCACCAGGACTAGCGAAAGTCCAGATACGCAGTATTTT.

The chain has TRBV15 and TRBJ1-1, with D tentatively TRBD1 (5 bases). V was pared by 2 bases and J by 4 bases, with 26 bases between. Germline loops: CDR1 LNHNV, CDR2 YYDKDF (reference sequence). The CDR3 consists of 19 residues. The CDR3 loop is CATSRIRPGRVVLSTEAFF. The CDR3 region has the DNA TGTGCCACCAGCAGAATCCGACCCGGCAGGGTCGTTTTGAGCACTGAAGCTTTCTTT.

The CDR3 DNA sequence: TGTGCCTGGAGTGTACTGGGCCCCACAGATACGCAGTATTTT. It specifies CAWSVLGPTDTQYF. The chain joins TRBV30 to TRBJ2-3; D remains ambiguous. The CDR3 sequence is 14 residues long. CDR1 and CDR2 (germline): GTSNPN, SVGIG (reference sequence). The V and J ends lost 0 bases and 2 bases respectively, with 9 bases between them.

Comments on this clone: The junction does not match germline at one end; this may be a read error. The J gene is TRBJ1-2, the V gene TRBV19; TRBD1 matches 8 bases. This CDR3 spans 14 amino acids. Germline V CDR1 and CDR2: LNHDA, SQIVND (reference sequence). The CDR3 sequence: CASSDYQGAYGYPF. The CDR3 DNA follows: TGTGCCAGTAGCGACTACCAGGGGGCATATGGCTACCCCTTC.

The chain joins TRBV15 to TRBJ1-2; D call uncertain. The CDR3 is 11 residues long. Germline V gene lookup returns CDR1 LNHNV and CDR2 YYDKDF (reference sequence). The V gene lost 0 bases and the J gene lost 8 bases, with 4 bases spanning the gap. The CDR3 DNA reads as TGTGCCACCAGCAGAGATCGGGGCTACACCTTC. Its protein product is CATSRDRGYTF.

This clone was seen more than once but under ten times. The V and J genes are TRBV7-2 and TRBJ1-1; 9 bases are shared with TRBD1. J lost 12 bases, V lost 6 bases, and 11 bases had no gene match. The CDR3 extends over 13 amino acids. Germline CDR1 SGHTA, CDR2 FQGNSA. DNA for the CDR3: TGTGCCAGCAGAAATCAACAGGGACAGGGAACTTTCTTT. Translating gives CASRNQQGQGTFF.

The CDR3: CASSPQGQGYEQYF. In DNA, the CDR3 is TGTGCCAGCAGCCCACAGGGGCAGGGCTACGAGCAGTACTTC. This chain uses TRBV7-3 with TRBJ2-7; TRBD1 agrees at 7 bases. The CDR3 loop spans 14 amino acids. The germline CDR1 and CDR2 sequences are SGHTA and FQGTGA. V was clipped by 5 bases and J by 3 bases; unmatched bases: 7.

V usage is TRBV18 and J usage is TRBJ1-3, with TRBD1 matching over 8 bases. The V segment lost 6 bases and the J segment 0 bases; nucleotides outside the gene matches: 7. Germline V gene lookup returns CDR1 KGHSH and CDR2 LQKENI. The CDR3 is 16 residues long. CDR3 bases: TGTGCCAGCTCGGACAGGGTTTCGGTCTCTGGAAACACCATATATTTT. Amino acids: CASSDRVSVSGNTIYF.

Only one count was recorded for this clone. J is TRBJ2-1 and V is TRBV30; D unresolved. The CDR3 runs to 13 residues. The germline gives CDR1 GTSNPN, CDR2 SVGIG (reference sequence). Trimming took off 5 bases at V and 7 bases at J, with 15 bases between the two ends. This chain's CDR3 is CAWASGTPNEQFF. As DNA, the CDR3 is TGTGCCTGGGCATCCGGTACTCCAAATGAGCAGTTCTTC.

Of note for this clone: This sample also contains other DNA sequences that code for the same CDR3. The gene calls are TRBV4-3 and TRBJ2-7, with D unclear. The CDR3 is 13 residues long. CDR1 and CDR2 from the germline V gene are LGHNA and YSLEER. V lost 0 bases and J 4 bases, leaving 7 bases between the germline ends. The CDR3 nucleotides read TGCGCCAGCAGCCAAGATTTGAGTTACGAGCAGTACTTC. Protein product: CASSQDLSYEQYF.

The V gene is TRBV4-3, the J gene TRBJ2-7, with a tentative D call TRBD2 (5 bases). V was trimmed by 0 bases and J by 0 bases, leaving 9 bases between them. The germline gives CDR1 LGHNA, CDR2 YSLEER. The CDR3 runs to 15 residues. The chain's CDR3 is CASSQDFRGSYEQYF. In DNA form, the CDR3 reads TGCGCCAGCAGCCAAGATTTCCGGGGCTCCTACGAGCAGTACTTC.

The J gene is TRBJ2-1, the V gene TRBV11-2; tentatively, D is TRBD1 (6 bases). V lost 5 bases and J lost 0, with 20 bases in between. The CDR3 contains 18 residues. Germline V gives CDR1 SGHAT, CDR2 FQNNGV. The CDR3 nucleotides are TGTGCCAGCAGCCGCCGGTGGAGACAGGAGATCTCCTACAATGAGCAGTTCTTC. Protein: CASSRRWRQEISYNEQFF.

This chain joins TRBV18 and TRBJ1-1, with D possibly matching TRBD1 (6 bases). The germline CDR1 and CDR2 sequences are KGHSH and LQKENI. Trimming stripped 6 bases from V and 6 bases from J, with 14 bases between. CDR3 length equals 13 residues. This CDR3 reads CASSPGEGAEAFF. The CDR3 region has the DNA TGTGCCAGCTCCCCAGGGGAGGGCGCTGAAGCTTTCTTT.

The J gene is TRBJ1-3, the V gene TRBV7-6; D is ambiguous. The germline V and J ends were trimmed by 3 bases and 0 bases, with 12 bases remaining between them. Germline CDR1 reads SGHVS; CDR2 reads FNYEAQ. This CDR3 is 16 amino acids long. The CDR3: CASSFLSLSSGNTIYF. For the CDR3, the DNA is TGTGCCAGCAGCTTCCTGTCGTTGAGCTCTGGAAACACCATATATTTT.

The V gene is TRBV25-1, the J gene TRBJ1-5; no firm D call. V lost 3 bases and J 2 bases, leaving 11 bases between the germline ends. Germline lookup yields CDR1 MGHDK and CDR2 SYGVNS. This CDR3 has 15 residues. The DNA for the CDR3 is TGTGCCAGCAGTGAGGGAGGAAGGGGCAATCAGCCCCAGCATTTT. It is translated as CASSEGGRGNQPQHF.

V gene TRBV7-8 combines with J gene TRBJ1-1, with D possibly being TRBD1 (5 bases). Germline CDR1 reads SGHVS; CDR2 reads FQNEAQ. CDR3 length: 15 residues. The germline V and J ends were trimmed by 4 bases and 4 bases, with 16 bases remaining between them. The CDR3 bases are TGTGCCAGCAGCTCTTCTGCAGGGCGAGTCACTGAAGCTTTCTTT. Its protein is CASSSSAGRVTEAFF.

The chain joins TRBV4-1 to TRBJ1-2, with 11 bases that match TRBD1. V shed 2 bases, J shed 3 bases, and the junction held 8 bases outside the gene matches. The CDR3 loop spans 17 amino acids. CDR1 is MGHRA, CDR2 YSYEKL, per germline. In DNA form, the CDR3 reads TGCGCCAGCAGCCAACCAGGTTGGGACAGGGGGGACTATGGCTACACCTTC. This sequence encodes CASSQPGWDRGDYGYTF.

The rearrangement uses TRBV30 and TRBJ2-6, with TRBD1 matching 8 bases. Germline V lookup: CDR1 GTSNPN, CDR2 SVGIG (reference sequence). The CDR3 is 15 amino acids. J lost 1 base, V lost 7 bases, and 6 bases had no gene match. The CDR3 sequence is CAFGRGLSGANVLTF. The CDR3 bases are TGTGCCTTCGGCAGGGGGCTTTCTGGGGCCAACGTCCTGACTTTC. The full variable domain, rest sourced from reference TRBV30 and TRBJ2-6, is SQTIHQWPATLVQPVGSPLSLECTVEGTSNPNLYWYRQAAGRGLQLLFYSVGIGQISSEVPQNLSASRPQDRQFILSSKKLLLSDSGFYLCAFGRGLSGANVLTFGAGSRLTVL.

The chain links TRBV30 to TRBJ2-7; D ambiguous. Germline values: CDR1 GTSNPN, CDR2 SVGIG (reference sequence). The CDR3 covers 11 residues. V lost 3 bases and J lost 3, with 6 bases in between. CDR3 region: CAWRSIYEQYF. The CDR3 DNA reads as TGTGCCTGGAGGTCAATCTACGAGCAGTACTTC. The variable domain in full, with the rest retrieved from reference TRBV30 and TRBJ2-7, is SQTIHQWPATLVQPVGSPLSLECTVEGTSNPNLYWYRQAAGRGLQLLFYSVGIGQISSEVPQNLSASRPQDRQFILSSKKLLLSDSGFYLCAWRSIYEQYFGPGTRLTVT.

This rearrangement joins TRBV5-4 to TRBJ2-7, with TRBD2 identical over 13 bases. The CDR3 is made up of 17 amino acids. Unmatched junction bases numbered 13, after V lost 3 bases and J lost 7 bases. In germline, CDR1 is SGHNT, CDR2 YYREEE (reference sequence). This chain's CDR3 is CASSSTPTSGRAQEQYF. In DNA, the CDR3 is TGTGCCAGCAGCTCAACCCCCACTAGCGGGAGGGCGCAGGAGCAGTACTTC.

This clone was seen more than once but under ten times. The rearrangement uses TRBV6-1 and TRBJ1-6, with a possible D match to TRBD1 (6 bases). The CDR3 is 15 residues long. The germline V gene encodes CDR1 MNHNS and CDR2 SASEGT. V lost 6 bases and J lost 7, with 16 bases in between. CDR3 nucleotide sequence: TGTGCCAGCAGGGGCTTTGACAGGAGGAATTCACCCCTCCACTTT. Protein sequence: CASRGFDRRNSPLHF.

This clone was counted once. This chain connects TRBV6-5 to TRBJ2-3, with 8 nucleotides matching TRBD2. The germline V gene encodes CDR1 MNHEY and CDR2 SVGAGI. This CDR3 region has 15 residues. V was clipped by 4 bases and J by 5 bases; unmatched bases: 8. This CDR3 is CASSSSGGPIDTQYF. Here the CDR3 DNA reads TGTGCCAGCAGTTCCTCGGGGGGGCCGATAGATACGCAGTATTTT.

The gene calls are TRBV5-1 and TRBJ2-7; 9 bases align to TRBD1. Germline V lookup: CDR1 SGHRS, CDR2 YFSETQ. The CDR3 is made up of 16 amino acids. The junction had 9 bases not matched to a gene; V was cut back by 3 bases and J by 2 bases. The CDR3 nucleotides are TGCGCCAGCAGCTATTTCGATGGGACAGGGCCCTACGAGCAGTACTTC. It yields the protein CASSYFDGTGPYEQYF.